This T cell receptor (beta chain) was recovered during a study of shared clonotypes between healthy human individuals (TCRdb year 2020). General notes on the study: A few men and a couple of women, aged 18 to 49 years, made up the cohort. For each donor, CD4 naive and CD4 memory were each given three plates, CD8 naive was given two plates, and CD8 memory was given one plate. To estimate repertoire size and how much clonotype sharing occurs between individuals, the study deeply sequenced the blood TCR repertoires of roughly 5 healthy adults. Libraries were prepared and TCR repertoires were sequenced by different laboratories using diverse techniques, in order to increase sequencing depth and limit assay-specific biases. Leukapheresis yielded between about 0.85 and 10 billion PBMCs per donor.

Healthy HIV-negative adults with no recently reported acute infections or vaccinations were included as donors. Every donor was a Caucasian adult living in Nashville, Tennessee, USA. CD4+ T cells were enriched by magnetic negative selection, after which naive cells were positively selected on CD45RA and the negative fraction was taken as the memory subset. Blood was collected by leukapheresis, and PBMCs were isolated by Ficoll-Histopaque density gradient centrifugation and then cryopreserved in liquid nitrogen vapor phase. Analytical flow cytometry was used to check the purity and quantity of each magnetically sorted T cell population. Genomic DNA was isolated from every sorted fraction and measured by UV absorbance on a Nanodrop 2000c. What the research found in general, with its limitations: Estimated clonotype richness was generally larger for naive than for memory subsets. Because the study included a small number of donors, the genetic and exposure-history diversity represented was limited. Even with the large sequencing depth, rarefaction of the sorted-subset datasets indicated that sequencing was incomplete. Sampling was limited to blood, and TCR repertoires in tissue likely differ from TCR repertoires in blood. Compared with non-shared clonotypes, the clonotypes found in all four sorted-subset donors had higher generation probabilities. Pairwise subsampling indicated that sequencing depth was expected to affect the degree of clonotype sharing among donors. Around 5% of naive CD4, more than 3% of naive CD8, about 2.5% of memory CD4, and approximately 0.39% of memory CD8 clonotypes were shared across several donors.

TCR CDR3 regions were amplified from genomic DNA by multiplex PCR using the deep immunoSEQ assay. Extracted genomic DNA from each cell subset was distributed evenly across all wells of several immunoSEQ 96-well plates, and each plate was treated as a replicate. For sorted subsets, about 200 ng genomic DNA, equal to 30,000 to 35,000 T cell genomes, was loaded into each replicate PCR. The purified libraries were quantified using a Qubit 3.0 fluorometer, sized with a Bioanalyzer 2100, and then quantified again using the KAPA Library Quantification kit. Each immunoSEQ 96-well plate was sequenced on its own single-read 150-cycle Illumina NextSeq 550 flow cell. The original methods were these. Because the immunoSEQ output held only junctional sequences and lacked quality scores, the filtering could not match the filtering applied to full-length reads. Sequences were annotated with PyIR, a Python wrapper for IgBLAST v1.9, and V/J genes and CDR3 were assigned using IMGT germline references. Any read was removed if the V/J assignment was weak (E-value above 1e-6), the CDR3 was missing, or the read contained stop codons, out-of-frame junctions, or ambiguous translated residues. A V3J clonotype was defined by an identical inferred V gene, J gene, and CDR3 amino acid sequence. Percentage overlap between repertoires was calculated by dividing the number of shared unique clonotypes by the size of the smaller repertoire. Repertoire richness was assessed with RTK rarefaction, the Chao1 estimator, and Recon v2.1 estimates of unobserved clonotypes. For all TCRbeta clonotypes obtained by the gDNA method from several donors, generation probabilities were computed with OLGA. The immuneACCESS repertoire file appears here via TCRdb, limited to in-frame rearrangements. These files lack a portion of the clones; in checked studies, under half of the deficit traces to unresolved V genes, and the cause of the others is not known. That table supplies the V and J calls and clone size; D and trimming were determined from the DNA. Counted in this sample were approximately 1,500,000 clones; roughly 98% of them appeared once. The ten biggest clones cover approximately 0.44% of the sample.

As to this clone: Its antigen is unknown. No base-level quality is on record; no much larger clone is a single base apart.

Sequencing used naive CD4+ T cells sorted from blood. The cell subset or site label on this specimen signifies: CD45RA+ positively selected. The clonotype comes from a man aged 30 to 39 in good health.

The encoded CDR3 is CASSPGSSGRIEQFF. The bases read TGTGCCAGCAGCCCGGGGTCTAGCGGGAGGATTGAGCAGTTCTTC. The chain uses TRBV5-4 and TRBJ2-1, with TRBD2 identical over 11 junction bases. The CDR3 holds 15 amino acids from the cysteine to the phenylalanine. Only the CDR3 part of the read is kept: 45 bases, read in frame from the first base. The germline V and J ends show losses of 4 bases and 9 bases respectively, and no gene match explains 9 bases of the junction. The germline V gene (reference sequence) sets CDR1 to SGHNT and CDR2 to YYREEE. With all but the CDR3 taken from the reference TRBV5-4 and TRBJ2-1 genes, the full variable domain is: ETGVTQSPTHLIKTRGQQVTLRCSSQSGHNTVSWYQQALGQGPQFIFQYYREEENGRGNFPPRFSGLQFPNYSSELNVNALELDDSALYLCASSPGSSGRIEQFFGPGTRLTVL.